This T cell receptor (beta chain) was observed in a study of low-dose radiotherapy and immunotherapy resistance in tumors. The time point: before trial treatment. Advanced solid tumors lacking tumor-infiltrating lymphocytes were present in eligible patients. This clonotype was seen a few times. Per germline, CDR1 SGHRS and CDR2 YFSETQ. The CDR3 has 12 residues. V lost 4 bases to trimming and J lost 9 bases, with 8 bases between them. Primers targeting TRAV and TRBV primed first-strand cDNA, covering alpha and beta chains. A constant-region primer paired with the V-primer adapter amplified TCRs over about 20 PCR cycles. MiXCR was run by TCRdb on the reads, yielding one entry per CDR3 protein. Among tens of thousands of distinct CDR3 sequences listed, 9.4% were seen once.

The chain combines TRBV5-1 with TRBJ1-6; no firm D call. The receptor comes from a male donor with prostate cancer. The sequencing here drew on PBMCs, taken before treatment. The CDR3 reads CASSPTGSPLHF. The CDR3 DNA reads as TGCGCCAGCAGCCCGACCGGTTCACCCCTCCACTTT.